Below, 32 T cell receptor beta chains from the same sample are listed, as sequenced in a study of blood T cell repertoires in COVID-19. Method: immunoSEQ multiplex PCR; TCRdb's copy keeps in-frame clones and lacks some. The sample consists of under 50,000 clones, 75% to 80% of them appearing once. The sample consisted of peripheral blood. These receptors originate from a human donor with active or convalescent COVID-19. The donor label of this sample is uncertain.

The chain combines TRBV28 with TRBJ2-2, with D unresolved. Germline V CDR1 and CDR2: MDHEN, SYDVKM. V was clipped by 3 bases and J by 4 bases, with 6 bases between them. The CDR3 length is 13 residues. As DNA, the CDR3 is TGTGCCAGCAGTTTCACAGTCACCGGGGAGCTGTTTTTT. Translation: CASSFTVTGELFF.

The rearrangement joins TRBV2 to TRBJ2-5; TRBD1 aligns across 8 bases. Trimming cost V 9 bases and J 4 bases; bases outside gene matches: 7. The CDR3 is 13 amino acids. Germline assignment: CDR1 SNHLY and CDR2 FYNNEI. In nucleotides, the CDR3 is TGTGCCAGGAGACAGGGGACAGGAGAGACCCAGTACTTC. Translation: CARRQGTGETQYF.

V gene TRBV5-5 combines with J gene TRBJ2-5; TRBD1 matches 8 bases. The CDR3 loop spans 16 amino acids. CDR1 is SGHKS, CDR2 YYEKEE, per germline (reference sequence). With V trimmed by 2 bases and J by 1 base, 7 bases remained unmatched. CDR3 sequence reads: CASSLNTGGGQETQYF. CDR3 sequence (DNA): TGTGCCAGCAGCTTAAATACAGGGGGAGGCCAAGAGACCCAGTACTTC.

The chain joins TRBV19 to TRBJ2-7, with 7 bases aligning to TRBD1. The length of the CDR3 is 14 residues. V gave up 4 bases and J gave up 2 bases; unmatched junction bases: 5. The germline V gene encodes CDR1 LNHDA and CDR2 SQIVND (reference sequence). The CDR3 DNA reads TGTGCCAGTAGTACCGCCGGGACAGCCTACGAGCAGTACTTC. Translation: CASSTAGTAYEQYF.

CDR3 sequence reads: CASSWASGGSNQPQHF. Here the CDR3 DNA reads TGTGCCAGCAGCTGGGCCAGCGGCGGGAGCAATCAGCCCCAGCATTTT. The chain has TRBV7-2 and TRBJ1-5, with D unresolved. Germline V CDR1 and CDR2: SGHTA, FQGNSA. CDR3 length: 16 residues. The ends were cut back, 4 bases at V and 1 base at J, with 14 bases in the middle.

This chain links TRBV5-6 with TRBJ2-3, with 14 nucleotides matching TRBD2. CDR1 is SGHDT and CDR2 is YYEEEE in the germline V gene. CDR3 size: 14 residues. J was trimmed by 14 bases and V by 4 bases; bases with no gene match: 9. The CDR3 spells CASSPGLAGEGRYF. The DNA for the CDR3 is TGTGCCAGCAGCCCGGGACTAGCGGGGGAAGGCAGGTATTTT.

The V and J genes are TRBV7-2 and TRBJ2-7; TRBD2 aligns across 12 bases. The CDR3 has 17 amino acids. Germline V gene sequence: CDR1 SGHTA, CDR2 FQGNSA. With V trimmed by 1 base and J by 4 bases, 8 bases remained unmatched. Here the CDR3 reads CASSLERGTSGLYEQYF. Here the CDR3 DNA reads TGTGCCAGCAGCTTAGAGAGGGGGACTAGCGGGCTTTACGAGCAGTACTTC.

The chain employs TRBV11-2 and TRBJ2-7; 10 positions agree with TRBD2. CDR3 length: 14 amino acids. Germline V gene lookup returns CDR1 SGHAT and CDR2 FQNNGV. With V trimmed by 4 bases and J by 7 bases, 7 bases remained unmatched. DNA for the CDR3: TGTGCCAGCAGCTACCTAGCGGGAGAAGGTGAGCAGTACTTC. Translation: CASSYLAGEGEQYF.

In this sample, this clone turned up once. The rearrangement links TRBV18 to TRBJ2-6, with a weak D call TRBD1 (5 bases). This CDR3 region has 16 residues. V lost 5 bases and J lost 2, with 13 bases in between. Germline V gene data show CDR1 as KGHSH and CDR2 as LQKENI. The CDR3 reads CASSEQGPTGANVLTF. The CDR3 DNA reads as TGTGCCAGCTCAGAGCAGGGCCCTACTGGGGCCAACGTCCTGACTTTC. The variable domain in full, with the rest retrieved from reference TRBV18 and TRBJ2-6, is NAGVMQNPRHLVRRRGQEARLRCSPMKGHSHVYWYRQLPEEGLKFMVYLQKENIIDESGMPKERFSAEFPKEGPSILRIQQVVRGDSAAYFCASSEQGPTGANVLTFGAGSRLTVL.

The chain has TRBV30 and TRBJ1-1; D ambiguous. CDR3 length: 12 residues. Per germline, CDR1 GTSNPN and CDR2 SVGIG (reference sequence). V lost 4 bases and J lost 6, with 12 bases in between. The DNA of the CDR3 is TGTGCCTGGACTAGCCTGAGTCCTGAAGCTTTCTTT. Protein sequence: CAWTSLSPEAFF.

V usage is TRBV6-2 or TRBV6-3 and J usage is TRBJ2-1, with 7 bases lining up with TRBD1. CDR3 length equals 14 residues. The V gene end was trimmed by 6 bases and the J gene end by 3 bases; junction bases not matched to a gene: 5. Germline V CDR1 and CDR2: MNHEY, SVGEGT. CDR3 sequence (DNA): TGTGCCAGCAGCCCGGGACAGATCTACAATGAGCAGTTCTTC. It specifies CASSPGQIYNEQFF.

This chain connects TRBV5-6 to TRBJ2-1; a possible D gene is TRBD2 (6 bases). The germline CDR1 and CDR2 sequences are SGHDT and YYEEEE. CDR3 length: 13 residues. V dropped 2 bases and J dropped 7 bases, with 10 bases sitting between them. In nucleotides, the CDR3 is TGTGCCAGCAGCTTCCCGGCGGGGAATGAGCAGTTCTTC. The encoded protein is CASSFPAGNEQFF.

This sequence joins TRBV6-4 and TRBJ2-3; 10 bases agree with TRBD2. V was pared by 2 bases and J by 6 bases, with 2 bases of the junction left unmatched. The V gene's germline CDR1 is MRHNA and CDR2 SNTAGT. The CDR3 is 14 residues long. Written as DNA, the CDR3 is TGTGCCAGCAGTGACCCGGGACTAGCGGATACGCAGTATTTT. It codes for CASSDPGLADTQYF.

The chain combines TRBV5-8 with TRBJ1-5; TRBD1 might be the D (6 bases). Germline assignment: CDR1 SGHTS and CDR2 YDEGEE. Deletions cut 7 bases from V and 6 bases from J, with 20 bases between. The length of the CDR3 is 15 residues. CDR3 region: CASQKGVQNGQPQHF. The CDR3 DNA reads TGTGCCAGCCAAAAGGGGGTCCAAAATGGTCAGCCCCAGCATTTT.

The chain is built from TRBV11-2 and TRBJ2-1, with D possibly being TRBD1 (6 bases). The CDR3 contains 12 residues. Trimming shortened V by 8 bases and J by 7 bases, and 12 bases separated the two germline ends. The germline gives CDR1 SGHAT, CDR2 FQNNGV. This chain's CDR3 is CASLQQGNEQFF. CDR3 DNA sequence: TGTGCCAGCCTACAGCAGGGGAATGAGCAGTTCTTC. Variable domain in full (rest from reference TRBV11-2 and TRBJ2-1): EAGVAQSPRYKIIEKRQSVAFWCNPISGHATLYWYQQILGQGPKLLIQFQNNGVVDDSQLPKDRFSAERLKGVDSTLKIQPAKLEDSAVYLCASLQQGNEQFFGPGTRLTVL.

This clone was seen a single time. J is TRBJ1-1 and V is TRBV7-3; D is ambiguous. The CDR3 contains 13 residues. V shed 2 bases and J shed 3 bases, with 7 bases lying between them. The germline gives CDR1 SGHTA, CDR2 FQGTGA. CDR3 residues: CASSLAGDTEAFF. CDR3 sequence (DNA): TGTGCCAGCAGCTTAGCCGGGGACACTGAAGCTTTCTTT. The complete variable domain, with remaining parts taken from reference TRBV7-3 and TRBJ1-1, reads GAGVSQTPSNKVTEKGKYVELRCDPISGHTALYWYRQSLGQGPEFLIYFQGTGAADDSGLPNDRFFAVRPEGSVSTLKIQRTERGDSAVYLCASSLAGDTEAFFGQGTRLTVV.

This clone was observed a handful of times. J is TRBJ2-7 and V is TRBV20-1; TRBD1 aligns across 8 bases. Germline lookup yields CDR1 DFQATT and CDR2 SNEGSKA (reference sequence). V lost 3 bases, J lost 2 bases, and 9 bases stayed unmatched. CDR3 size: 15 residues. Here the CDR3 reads CSASAIGQGAYEQYF. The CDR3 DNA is TGCAGTGCTAGTGCGATAGGACAGGGAGCCTACGAGCAGTACTTC.

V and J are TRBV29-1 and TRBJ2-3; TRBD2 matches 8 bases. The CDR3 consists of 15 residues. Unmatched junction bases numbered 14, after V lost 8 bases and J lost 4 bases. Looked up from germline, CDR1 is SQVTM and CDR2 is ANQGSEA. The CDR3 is CSLTRTGGPADTQYF. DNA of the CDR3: TGCAGCCTTACTAGAACGGGAGGGCCAGCAGATACGCAGTATTTT.

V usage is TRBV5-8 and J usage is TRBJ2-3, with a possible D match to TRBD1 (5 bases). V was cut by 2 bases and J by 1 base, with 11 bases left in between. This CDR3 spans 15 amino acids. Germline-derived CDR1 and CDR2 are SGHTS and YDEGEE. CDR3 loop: CASSLGAGRTDTQYF. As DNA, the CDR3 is TGTGCCAGCAGCTTAGGGGCAGGGCGCACAGATACGCAGTATTTT. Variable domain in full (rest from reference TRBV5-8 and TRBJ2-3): EAGVTQSPTHLIKTRGQQATLRCSPISGHTSVYWYQQALGLGLQFLLWYDEGEERNRGNFPPRFSGRQFPNYSSELNVNALELEDSALYLCASSLGAGRTDTQYFGPGTRLTVL.

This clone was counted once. The CDR3 loop is CASSTGREYGYTF. DNA of the CDR3: TGTGCCAGCAGCACGGGGAGGGAGTATGGCTACACCTTC. The rearrangement uses TRBV6-5 and TRBJ1-2; D not resolved. Germline CDR1 and CDR2: MNHEY and SVGAGI. This CDR3 spans 13 amino acids. Trimming took 6 bases from V and 5 from J, leaving 13 bases between them.

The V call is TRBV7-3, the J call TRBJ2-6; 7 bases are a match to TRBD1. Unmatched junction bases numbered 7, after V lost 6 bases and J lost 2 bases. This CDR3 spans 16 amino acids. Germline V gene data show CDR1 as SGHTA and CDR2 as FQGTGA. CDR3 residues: CASSSTGAAGANVLTF. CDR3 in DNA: TGTGCCAGCAGTTCCACAGGGGCAGCTGGGGCCAACGTCCTGACTTTC.

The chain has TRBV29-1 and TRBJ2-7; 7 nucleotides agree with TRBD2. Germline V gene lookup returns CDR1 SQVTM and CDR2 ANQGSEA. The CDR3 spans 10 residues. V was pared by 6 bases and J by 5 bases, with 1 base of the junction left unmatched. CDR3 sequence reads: CSVGGNEQYF. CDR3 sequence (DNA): TGCAGCGTCGGGGGGAACGAGCAGTACTTC.

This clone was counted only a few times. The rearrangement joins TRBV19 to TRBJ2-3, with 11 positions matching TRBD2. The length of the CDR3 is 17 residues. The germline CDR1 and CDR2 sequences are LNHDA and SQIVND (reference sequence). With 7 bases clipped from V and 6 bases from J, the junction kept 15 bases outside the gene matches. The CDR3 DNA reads TGTGCCAGTACTCCCCTCCCCTTTAGCGGGAGGGCCGATACGCAGTATTTT. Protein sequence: CASTPLPFSGRADTQYF.

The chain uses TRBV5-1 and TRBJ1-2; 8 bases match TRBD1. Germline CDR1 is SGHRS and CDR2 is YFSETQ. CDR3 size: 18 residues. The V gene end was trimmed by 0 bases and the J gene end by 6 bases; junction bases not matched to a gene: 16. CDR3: CASSLGSGGRGLFDGYTF. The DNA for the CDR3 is TGCGCCAGCAGCTTGGGAAGTGGGGGCAGGGGGCTGTTTGATGGCTACACCTTC.

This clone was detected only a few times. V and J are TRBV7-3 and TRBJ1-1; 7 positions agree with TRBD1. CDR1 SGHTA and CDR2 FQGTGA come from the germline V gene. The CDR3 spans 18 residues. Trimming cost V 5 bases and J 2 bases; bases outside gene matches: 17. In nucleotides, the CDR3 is TGTGCCAGCAGCCCACAATTCCTCAGACAGGGATTAAACACTGAAGCTTTCTTT. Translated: CASSPQFLRQGLNTEAFF.

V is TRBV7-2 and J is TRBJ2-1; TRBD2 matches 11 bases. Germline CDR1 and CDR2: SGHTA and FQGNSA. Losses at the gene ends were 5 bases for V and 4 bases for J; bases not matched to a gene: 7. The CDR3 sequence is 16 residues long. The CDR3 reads CASSVPGTSGYNEQFF. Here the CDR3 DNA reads TGTGCCAGCAGCGTCCCCGGGACTAGCGGTTACAATGAGCAGTTCTTC.

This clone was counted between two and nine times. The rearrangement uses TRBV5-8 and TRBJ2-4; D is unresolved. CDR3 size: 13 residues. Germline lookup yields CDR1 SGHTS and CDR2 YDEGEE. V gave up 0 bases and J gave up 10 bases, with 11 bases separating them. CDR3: CASSLGQVPIQYF. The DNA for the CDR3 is TGTGCCAGCAGCTTGGGGCAGGTTCCTATTCAGTACTTC.

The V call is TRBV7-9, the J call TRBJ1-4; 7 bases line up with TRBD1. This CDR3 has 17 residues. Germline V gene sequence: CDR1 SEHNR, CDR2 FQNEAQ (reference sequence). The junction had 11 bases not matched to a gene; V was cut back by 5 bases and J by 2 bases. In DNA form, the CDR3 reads TGTGCCAGCAGCCCCGGACAGGCGTCGCTCACTAATGAAAAACTGTTTTTT. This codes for CASSPGQASLTNEKLFF.

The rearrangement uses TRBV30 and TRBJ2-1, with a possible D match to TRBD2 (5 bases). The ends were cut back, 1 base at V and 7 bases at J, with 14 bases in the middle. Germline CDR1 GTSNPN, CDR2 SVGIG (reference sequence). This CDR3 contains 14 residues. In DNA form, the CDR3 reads TGTGCCTGGAGTGAGGAGGACGGTCTAAATGAGCAGTTCTTC. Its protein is CAWSEEDGLNEQFF.

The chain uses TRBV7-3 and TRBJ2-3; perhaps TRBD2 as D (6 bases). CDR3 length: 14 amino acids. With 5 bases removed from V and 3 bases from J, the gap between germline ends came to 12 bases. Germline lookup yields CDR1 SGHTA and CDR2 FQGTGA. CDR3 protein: CASSRAGLTDTQYF. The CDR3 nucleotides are TGTGCCAGCAGCCGGGCGGGGCTGACAGATACGCAGTATTTT.

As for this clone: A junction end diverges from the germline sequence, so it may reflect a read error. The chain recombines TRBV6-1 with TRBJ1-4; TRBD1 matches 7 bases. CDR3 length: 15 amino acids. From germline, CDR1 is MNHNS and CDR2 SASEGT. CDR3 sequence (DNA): TGTGCCAGCAGGGAAGTGACAGGGACAATTGAAAAACTGTTTTTT. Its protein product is CASREVTGTIEKLFF.

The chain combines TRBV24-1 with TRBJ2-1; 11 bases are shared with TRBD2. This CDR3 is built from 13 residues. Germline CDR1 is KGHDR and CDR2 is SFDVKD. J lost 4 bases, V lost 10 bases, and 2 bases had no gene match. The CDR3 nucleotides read TGTGCCACGGGGACTAGCGGTTACAATGAGCAGTTCTTC. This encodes CATGTSGYNEQFF.